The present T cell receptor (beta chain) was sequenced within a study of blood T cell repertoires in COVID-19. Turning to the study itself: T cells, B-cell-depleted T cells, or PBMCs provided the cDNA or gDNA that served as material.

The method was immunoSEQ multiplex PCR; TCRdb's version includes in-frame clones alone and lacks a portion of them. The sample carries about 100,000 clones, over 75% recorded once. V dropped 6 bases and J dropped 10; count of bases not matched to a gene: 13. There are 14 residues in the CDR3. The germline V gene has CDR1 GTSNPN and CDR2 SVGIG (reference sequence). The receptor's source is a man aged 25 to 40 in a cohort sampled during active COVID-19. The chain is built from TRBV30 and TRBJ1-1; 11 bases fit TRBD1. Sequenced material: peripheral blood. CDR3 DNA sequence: TGTGCCTGTCACTATACCGGGACAGGGGGATCAGCTTTCTTT. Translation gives CACHYTGTGGSAFF.